The 8 T cell receptor beta chains below come from one sample, sequenced in a study. MiXCR was run by TCRdb on the 5' RACE reads, yielding one entry per CDR3 protein. The data contain approximately 12,000 distinct CDR3 sequences, roughly half of them singletons. The specimen sequenced was tumor-infiltrating naive CD4+ T cells sorted from the breast tumor. Described subset: naive CD4+ T cells, CD4+CD45RA+CD25-. These receptors all stem from a female donor with breast cancer.

V gene TRBV6-2 or TRBV6-3 combines with J gene TRBJ2-4, with D possibly being TRBD1 or TRBD2 (5 bases each). V lost 7 bases, J lost 5 bases, and 12 bases lay in between. Germline CDR1 is MNHEY and CDR2 is SVGEGT. The CDR3 consists of 13 residues. CDR3: CASTGTFQNIQYF. CDR3 bases: TGTGCCAGCACCGGGACGTTCCAAAACATTCAGTACTTC.

This clonotype was seen more than once but under ten times. V usage is TRBV20-1 and J usage is TRBJ1-2; D perhaps matches TRBD1 (6 bases). The CDR3 is 16 amino acids. CDR1 is DFQATT, CDR2 SNEGSKA, per germline (reference sequence). Trimming left V 3 bases short and J 3 bases short, with 20 bases between. CDR3 protein: CSARTTGSNRDYGYTF. DNA of the CDR3: TGCAGTGCTAGGACGACAGGCTCGAACAGGGACTATGGCTACACCTTC.

This sequence joins TRBV6-5 and TRBJ2-3; D perhaps matches TRBD2 (6 bases). Germline CDR1 MNHEY, CDR2 SVGAGI. The CDR3 runs 12 residues. Trimming left V 6 bases short and J 6 bases short, with 10 bases between. The CDR3 DNA is TGTGCCAGCAGGTCCGGAGGGGATACGCAGTATTTT. Its protein product is CASRSGGDTQYF.

This clonotype was seen only a few times. J is TRBJ1-5 and V is TRBV12-3 or TRBV12-4; no clear D. Trimming took off 5 bases at V and 1 base at J, with 9 bases between the two ends. CDR3 size: 14 residues. The CDR3 DNA sequence: TGTGCCAGCAGTAAGGGAGACAGCAATCAGCCCCAGCATTTT. It encodes CASSKGDSNQPQHF.

The chain is built from TRBV7-8 and TRBJ1-3; D possibly corresponds to TRBD1 (5 bases). The CDR3 runs to 16 residues. CDR1 and CDR2 from the germline V gene are SGHVS and FQNEAQ. Between the trimmed V and J ends, which lost 0 bases and 7 bases, there was a span of 16 bases. The CDR3: CASSLAVWGDSNTIYF. The CDR3 region has the DNA TGTGCCAGCAGCTTAGCAGTGTGGGGGGACTCGAACACCATATATTTT.

This chain uses TRBV29-1 with TRBJ1-1; D perhaps matches TRBD1 (5 bases). The CDR3 consists of 12 residues. Germline loops: CDR1 SQVTM, CDR2 ANQGSEA. V lost 4 bases, J lost 1 base, and 7 bases lay in between. CDR3 sequence reads: CSVGQGNTEAFF. The DNA of the CDR3 is TGCAGCGTTGGGCAGGGGAACACTGAAGCTTTCTTT.

V usage is TRBV12-5 and J usage is TRBJ2-2; 9 bases align to TRBD2. The CDR3 covers 16 residues. Germline V CDR1 and CDR2: LGHNT, FRNRAP. V was clipped by 1 base and J by 1 base; unmatched bases: 1. The CDR3 loop reads CASGLASGVNTGELFF. CDR3 sequence (DNA): TGTGCTAGTGGTTTGGCTAGCGGGGTGAACACCGGGGAGCTGTTTTTT.

The chain employs TRBV20-1 and TRBJ2-2; D not resolved. Germline CDR1 reads DFQATT; CDR2 reads SNEGSKA (reference sequence). V was pared by 5 bases and J by 7 bases, with 11 bases between. The CDR3 is 12 residues long. The DNA for the CDR3 is TGCAGTGCTGAAGATGACCACGGGGAGCTGTTTTTT. It encodes CSAEDDHGELFF.